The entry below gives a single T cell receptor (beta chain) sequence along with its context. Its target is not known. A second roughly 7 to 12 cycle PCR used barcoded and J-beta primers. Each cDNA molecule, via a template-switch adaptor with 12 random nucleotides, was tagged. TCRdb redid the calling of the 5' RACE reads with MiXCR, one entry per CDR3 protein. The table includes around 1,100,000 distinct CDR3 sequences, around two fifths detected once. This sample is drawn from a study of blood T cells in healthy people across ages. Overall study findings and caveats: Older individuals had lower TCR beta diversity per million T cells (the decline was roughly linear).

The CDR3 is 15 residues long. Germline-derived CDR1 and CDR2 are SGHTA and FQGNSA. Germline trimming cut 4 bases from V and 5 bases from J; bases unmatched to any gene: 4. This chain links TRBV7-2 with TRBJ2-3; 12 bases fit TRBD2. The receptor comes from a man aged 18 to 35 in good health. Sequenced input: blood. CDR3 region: CASSSSGGAGDTQYF. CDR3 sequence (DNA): TGTGCCAGCAGCTCTAGCGGGGGGGCCGGAGATACGCAGTATTTT.